Following are 19 T cell receptor beta chains from one sample sequenced in a study of identical twins. One entry per CDR3 protein, called by TCRdb with MiXCR from the 5' RACE reads. The sample lists some 660,000 distinct CDR3 sequences; more than 6.5% were seen once. These data were likewise used in another study, on yellow fever vaccine responses in identical twins.

Sequenced sample: PBMCs. The receptors were sampled from a woman aged 18 to 35 in good health.

The rearrangement joins TRBV27 to TRBJ2-2; D perhaps matches TRBD2 (5 bases). This CDR3 contains 16 residues. CDR1 and CDR2 from the germline V gene are MNHEY and SMNVEV (reference sequence). The ends were cut back, 3 bases at V and 3 bases at J, with 14 bases in the middle. The CDR3 bases are TGTGCCAGCAGTTTTTTAGTGGCGGGCGACACCGGGGAGCTGTTTTTT. Translation: CASSFLVAGDTGELFF.

The chain couples TRBV7-8 to TRBJ2-5; D assignment may be TRBD1 or TRBD2 (5 bases each). The CDR3 contains 18 residues. Germline CDR1 SGHVS, CDR2 FQNEAQ. Trimming stripped 8 bases from V and 1 base from J, with 26 bases between. This CDR3 reads CASRLGGRLDITQETQYF. In DNA form, the CDR3 reads TGTGCCAGCCGTCTTGGGGGACGCCTCGACATCACCCAAGAGACCCAGTACTTC.

This clonotype occurred a few times. The chain is built from TRBV2 and TRBJ2-5; tentative D call: TRBD2 (6 bases). V was clipped by 6 bases and J by 2 bases, with 10 bases between them. The germline V gene has CDR1 SNHLY and CDR2 FYNNEI. This CDR3 has 13 amino acids. CDR3 residues: CASSGSLQETQYF. The CDR3 nucleotides are TGTGCCAGCAGCGGGAGTCTTCAAGAGACCCAGTACTTC.

This clonotype was seen repeatedly, ten times or more. The genes are TRBV7-2 and TRBJ1-5; D is perhaps TRBD1 (5 bases). This CDR3 contains 14 residues. In germline, CDR1 is SGHTA, CDR2 FQGNSA. V shed 5 bases and J shed 1 base, with 9 bases lying between them. CDR3 loop: CASSADSSNQPQHF. Written as DNA, the CDR3 is TGTGCCAGCAGCGCTGACAGCAGCAATCAGCCCCAGCATTTT.

The V call is TRBV15, the J call TRBJ2-7; 7 nucleotides align to TRBD1. Germline trimming cut 1 base from V and 7 bases from J; bases unmatched to any gene: 10. CDR3 size: 15 residues. In germline, CDR1 is LNHNV, CDR2 YYDKDF (reference sequence). DNA of the CDR3: TGTGCCACCAGCAGAGTTAAGGGCAGGGGGAGTGAGCAGTACTTC. It codes for CATSRVKGRGSEQYF.

This clonotype was counted at least ten times. The chain joins TRBV28 to TRBJ1-6; 7 bases align to TRBD1. Trimming at V came to 4 bases and at J to 3 bases, leaving 6 bases not matched to a gene. Germline V gene sequence: CDR1 MDHEN, CDR2 SYDVKM. The CDR3 is 16 residues long. The CDR3 DNA reads TGTGCCAGCAGTTCTCGGGACAGAGACTATAATTCACCCCTCCACTTT. Its translation: CASSSRDRDYNSPLHF.

This clonotype was counted between two and nine times. This sequence joins TRBV28 and TRBJ1-4; no clear D gene. The CDR3 totals 14 residues. The germline CDR1 and CDR2 sequences are MDHEN and SYDVKM. Trimming left V 5 bases short and J 7 bases short, with 14 bases between. The CDR3 sequence: CASSRGPAGEKLFF. The CDR3 bases are TGTGCCAGCAGTCGCGGACCCGCGGGTGAAAAACTGTTTTTT.

V and J are TRBV28 and TRBJ2-2, with 9 bases matching TRBD1. V lost 7 bases, J lost 3 bases, and 12 bases stayed unmatched. CDR3 length: 17 residues. Germline V CDR1 and CDR2: MDHEN, SYDVKM. The DNA for the CDR3 is TGTGCCAGCACCATCGGGACAGGGTTTAGGGACACCGGGGAGCTGTTTTTT. Protein product: CASTIGTGFRDTGELFF.

This clonotype was counted a few times. The chain recombines TRBV20-1 with TRBJ2-7; D might be TRBD2 (5 bases). Germline CDR1 DFQATT, CDR2 SNEGSKA (reference sequence). Trimming removed 0 bases from V and 3 bases from J, with 15 bases in between. This CDR3 has 15 residues. The CDR3 sequence: CSARDYVGLIYEQYF. CDR3 DNA: TGCAGTGCTAGAGATTATGTCGGACTCATCTACGAGCAGTACTTC.

The V gene is TRBV6-2 or TRBV6-3, the J gene TRBJ2-7; 9 nucleotides match TRBD1. This CDR3 is 15 amino acids long. Germline V gene data show CDR1 as MNHEY and CDR2 as SVGEGT. V lost 6 bases, J lost 1 base, and 7 bases stayed unmatched. The CDR3 sequence is CASRTYGTGSYEQYF. The DNA for the CDR3 is TGTGCCAGCAGAACCTACGGGACAGGGTCCTACGAGCAGTACTTC.

The chain joins TRBV11-2 to TRBJ2-7; 9 nucleotides match TRBD2. CDR3 length: 16 residues. V lost 1 base, J lost 2 bases, and 6 bases stayed unmatched. Germline V gene sequence: CDR1 SGHAT, CDR2 FQNNGV. This chain's CDR3 is CASSLVWRGRAYEQYF. The CDR3 coding sequence is TGTGCCAGCAGCTTAGTATGGCGCGGGAGGGCCTACGAGCAGTACTTC.

This clonotype was observed many times. The chain couples TRBV3-1 to TRBJ2-3; D gene uncertain. The length of the CDR3 is 17 residues. Trimming shortened V by 1 base and J by 2 bases, and 16 bases separated the two germline ends. Germline CDR1 reads LGHDT; CDR2 reads YNNKEL (reference sequence). The CDR3 is CASSQGGSNHHTDTQYF. CDR3 nucleotide sequence: TGTGCCAGCAGCCAAGGGGGTAGCAACCACCACACAGATACGCAGTATTTT.

This clonotype showed up just a few times. V gene TRBV28 combines with J gene TRBJ2-1, with 8 nucleotides matching TRBD2. CDR3 length: 13 amino acids. Trimming at V came to 5 bases and at J to 10 bases, leaving 7 bases not matched to a gene. Per germline, CDR1 MDHEN and CDR2 SYDVKM. The CDR3 DNA reads TGTGCCAGCAGTAATGCGGGAGGAAGCGAGCAGTTCTTC. Its translation is CASSNAGGSEQFF.

In nucleotides, the CDR3 is TGCGCCAGCAGCCAAGAAATGGGGACCAACTATGGCTACACCTTC. Translation: CASSQEMGTNYGYTF. The chain is built from TRBV4-3 and TRBJ1-2, with D tentatively TRBD1 (5 bases). The CDR3 is 15 residues long. Germline CDR1 LGHNA, CDR2 YSLEER. V gave up 0 bases and J gave up 2 bases, with 10 bases separating them.

Only a few counts were recorded for this clonotype. This chain connects TRBV5-5 to TRBJ2-1; the match to TRBD2 covers 8 bases. Germline V gene lookup returns CDR1 SGHKS and CDR2 YYEKEE (reference sequence). CDR3 size: 17 residues. With V trimmed by 1 base and J by 8 bases, 14 bases remained unmatched. In nucleotides, the CDR3 is TGTGCCAGCAGCTTGAGTGTCCGGGAGGGCCAGATTTATGAGCAGTTCTTC. It translates to CASSLSVREGQIYEQFF. The full variable domain, rest sourced from reference TRBV5-5 and TRBJ2-1, is DAGVTQSPTHLIKTRGQQVTLRCSPISGHKSVSWYQQVLGQGPQFIFQYYEKEERGRGNFPDRFSARQFPNYSSELNVNALLLGDSALYLCASSLSVREGQIYEQFFGPGTRLTVL.

This clonotype has more than one count but fewer than ten. The V gene is TRBV28, the J gene TRBJ2-5; no clear D. The V and J ends lost 3 bases and 3 bases respectively, with 14 bases between them. The CDR3 consists of 15 residues. Germline loops: CDR1 MDHEN, CDR2 SYDVKM. CDR3 nucleotides: TGTGCCAGCAGTTTGCCTTCCGGGTATAAAGAGACCCAGTACTTC. It codes for CASSLPSGYKETQYF.

This clonotype showed up just a few times. This chain connects TRBV14 to TRBJ2-2, with D maybe TRBD2 (6 bases). Germline V gives CDR1 SGHDN, CDR2 FVKESK. The V end was cut by 0 bases, the J end by 5 bases, with 13 bases between. CDR3 length: 16 amino acids. The CDR3 region is CASSQDRGRITGELFF. The CDR3 nucleotides are TGTGCCAGCAGCCAAGATCGTGGGAGGATAACCGGGGAGCTGTTTTTT.

This clonotype was recorded at least ten times. This chain uses TRBV27 with TRBJ2-7; TRBD1 aligns across 9 bases. The V gene end was trimmed by 3 bases and the J gene end by 0 bases; junction bases not matched to a gene: 3. Germline lookup yields CDR1 MNHEY and CDR2 SMNVEV (reference sequence). CDR3 size: 15 residues. The CDR3 region has the DNA TGTGCCAGCAGTTTCCTACAGGGGGCCTCCTACGAGCAGTACTTC. Translating gives CASSFLQGASYEQYF.

This clonotype appeared many times. V is TRBV20-1 and J is TRBJ1-1; D not certain. Germline V gene data show CDR1 as DFQATT and CDR2 as SNEGSKA (reference sequence). CDR3 length: 15 residues. V lost 6 bases and J 1 base, leaving 18 bases between the germline ends. The chain's CDR3 is CSAPKASEGNTEAFF. The CDR3 DNA reads as TGCAGTGCGCCGAAGGCCTCCGAGGGGAACACTGAAGCTTTCTTT.